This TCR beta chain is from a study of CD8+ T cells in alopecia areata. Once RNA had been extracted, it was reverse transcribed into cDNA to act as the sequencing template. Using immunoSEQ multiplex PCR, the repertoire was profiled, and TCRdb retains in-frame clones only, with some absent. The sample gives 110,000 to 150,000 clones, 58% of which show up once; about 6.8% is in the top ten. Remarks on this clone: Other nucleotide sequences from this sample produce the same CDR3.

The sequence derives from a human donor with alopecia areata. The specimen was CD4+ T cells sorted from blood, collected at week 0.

As DNA, the CDR3 is TGCAGCGTAGGTGGGACAGGGGACTATGGCTACACCTTC. It is translated as CSVGGTGDYGYTF. The chain recombines TRBV29-1 with TRBJ1-2, with TRBD1 matching 10 bases. Trimming at V came to 6 bases and at J to 3 bases, leaving 4 bases not matched to a gene. Germline CDR1 reads SQVTM; CDR2 reads ANQGSEA. The CDR3 loop spans 13 amino acids.